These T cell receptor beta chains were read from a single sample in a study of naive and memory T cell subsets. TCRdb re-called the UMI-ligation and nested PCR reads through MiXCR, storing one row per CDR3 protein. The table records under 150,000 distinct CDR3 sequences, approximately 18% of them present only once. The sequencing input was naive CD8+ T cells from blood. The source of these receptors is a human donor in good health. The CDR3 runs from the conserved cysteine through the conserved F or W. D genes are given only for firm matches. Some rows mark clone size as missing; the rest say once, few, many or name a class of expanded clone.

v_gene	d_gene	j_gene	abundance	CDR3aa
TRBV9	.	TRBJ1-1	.	CASSEDGRNTEAFF
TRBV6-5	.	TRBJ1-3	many	CASSYSGNSGNTIYF
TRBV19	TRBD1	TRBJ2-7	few	CASSWAGGAPREQYF
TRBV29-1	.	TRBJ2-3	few	CSVDSETSTDTQYF
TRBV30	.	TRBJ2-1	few	CACKGRRGPYNEQFF
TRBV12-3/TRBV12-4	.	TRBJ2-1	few	CASSLATAPDEQFF
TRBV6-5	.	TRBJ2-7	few	CASSYKRNYEQYF
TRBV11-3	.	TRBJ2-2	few	CASSLDRLGGELFF
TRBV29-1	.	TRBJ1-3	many	CSVVSSGNTIYF
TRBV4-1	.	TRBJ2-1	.	CASSQGWDTFYNEQFF
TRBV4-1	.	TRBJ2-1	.	CASSPELTGTEQFF
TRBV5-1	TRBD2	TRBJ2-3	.	CASSFTSGTSTDTQYF
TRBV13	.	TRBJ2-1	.	CASSLSREQFF
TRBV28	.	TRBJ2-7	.	CASLPVGDTSYEQYF
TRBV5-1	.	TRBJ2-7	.	CASSLGSQLYEQYF
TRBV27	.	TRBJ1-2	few	CASSSWVYGYTF
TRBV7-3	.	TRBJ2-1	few	CASSTLAEGHNEQFF
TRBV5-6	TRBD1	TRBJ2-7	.	CASSQGQGPLGEQYF
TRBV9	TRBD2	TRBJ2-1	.	CASSVSGGWDEQFF
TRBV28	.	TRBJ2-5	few	CATAGAQETQYF
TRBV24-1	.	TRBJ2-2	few	CATSDRTFRQATGELFF
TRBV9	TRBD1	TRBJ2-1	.	CASSLRDRAYNEQFF
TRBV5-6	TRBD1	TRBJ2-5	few	CASSWRDREYQETQYF
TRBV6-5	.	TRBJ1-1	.	CASSYWNDAEAFF
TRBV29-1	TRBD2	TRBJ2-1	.	CSVELLAGHYNEQFF
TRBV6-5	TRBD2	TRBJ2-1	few	CASSPQIVRGDEQFF
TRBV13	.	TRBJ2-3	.	CASSYASRATTDTQYF
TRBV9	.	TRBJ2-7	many	CASSTPAGGSAASGYYEQYF
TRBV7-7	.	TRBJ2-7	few	CASSPGESTYEQYF
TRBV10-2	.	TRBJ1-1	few	CASSERVGANTEAFF
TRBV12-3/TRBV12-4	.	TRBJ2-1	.	CASSSFSPGNNEQFF
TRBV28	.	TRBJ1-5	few	CASSPDRTEDQPQHF
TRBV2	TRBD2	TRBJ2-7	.	CASSILAGESYEQYF
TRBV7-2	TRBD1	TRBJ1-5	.	CASSAWTGGGLNQPQHF
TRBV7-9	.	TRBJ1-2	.	CASSLIGTQANYGYTF
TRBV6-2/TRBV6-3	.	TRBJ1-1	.	CASSLEGTVNTEAFF
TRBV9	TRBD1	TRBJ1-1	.	CASSPGTGTNTEAFF
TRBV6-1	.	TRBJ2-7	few	CASSEAGWQIHEQYF
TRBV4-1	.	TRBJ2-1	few	CASSPGADLNEQFF
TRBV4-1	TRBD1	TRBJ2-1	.	CASSQGPTGQGRDPNEQFF
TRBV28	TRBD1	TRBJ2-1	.	CASSPLEPPGQEQFF
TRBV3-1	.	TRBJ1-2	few	CASSQDLASFQGYTF
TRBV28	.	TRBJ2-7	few	CASSFDGGPYEQYF
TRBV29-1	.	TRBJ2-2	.	CSVEALGTNTGELFF
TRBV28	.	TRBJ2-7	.	CASSFRDSYEQYF
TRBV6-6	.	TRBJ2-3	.	CASSYVGTTDTQYF
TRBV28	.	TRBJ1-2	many	CASIPFLEHYGYTF
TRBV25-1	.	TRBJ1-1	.	CASSPGPLEAFF